Presented here are 9 T cell receptor beta chains from one specimen sequenced in a study of CD8 T cells in Susac syndrome. The RNA, about 0.5 to 1 ug, was put through reverse transcription using random hexamers. TCRdb processed the immunoSEQ multiplex PCR reads anew with MiXCR; each CDR3 protein has one entry. The table shows 180,000 or so distinct CDR3 sequences, with around 94% occurring only once. The sample taken for sequencing was CD4+ T cells from PBMCs. These receptors originate from a human donor with Susac syndrome.

The chain has TRBV30 and TRBJ2-7; D may be TRBD1 (6 bases). The CDR3 totals 13 residues. V lost 3 bases and J 6 bases, leaving 15 bases between the germline ends. Germline assignment: CDR1 GTSNPN and CDR2 SVGIG (reference sequence). CDR3 amino acids: CAWSPKGVGEQYF. The CDR3 DNA reads TGTGCCTGGAGCCCAAAGGGGGTGGGCGAGCAGTACTTC.

This clonotype appeared a single time. This chain joins TRBV28 and TRBJ2-3; 7 bases fit TRBD2. The CDR3 covers 14 residues. Per germline, CDR1 MDHEN and CDR2 SYDVKM. V dropped 6 bases and J dropped 4; count of bases not matched to a gene: 7. CDR3 DNA sequence: TGTGCCAGCAGACTGGGGCTAGCGGCAGATACGCAGTATTTT. This encodes CASRLGLAADTQYF. Using reference TRBV28 and TRBJ2-3 for the parts outside the CDR3, the full variable domain is DVKVTQSSRYLVKRTGEKVFLECVQDMDHENMFWYRQDPGLGLRLIYFSYDVKMKEKGDIPEGYSVSREKKERFSLILESASTNQTSMYLCASRLGLAADTQYFGPGTRLTVL.

This clonotype turned up a few times. The CDR3 coding sequence is TGTGCCAGCTCACGACAAGGGAACGAGCAGTACTTC. Amino acids: CASSRQGNEQYF. V usage is TRBV18 and J usage is TRBJ2-7; D not certain. This CDR3 has 12 amino acids. Looked up from germline, CDR1 is KGHSH and CDR2 is LQKENI. The germline V and J ends were trimmed by 4 bases and 5 bases, with 9 bases remaining between them.

CDR3 sequence reads: CSARSERWGPGETQYF. The DNA for the CDR3 is TGCAGTGCTAGGTCAGAACGATGGGGGCCCGGGGAGACCCAGTACTTC. The genes are TRBV20-1 and TRBJ2-5, with D maybe TRBD1 (6 bases). The CDR3 runs to 16 residues. Germline lookup yields CDR1 DFQATT and CDR2 SNEGSKA (reference sequence). V lost 3 bases and J lost 5, with 22 bases in between.

This sequence joins TRBV20-1 and TRBJ2-5; 9 bases are a match to TRBD2. CDR3 length equals 15 residues. CDR1 is DFQATT, CDR2 SNEGSKA, per germline (reference sequence). The V gene end was trimmed by 0 bases and the J gene end by 4 bases; junction bases not matched to a gene: 6. Written as DNA, the CDR3 is TGCAGTGCTAGAGATCCCGCGGGAGGGCCAGAGACCCAGTACTTC. This codes for CSARDPAGGPETQYF.

This clonotype came up a few times. The chain has TRBV6-5 and TRBJ1-2; TRBD1 matches at 7 bases. The junction had 0 bases not matched to a gene; V was cut back by 4 bases and J by 7 bases. This CDR3 is built from 11 residues. Germline V CDR1 and CDR2: MNHEY, SVGAGI. The CDR3 sequence: CASSSGGGYTF. In DNA form, the CDR3 reads TGTGCCAGCAGTTCAGGGGGTGGCTACACCTTC.

The chain carries TRBV11-2 and TRBJ2-5, with no clear D. The CDR3 totals 13 residues. V lost 2 bases to trimming and J lost 0 bases, with 4 bases between them. Germline CDR1 reads SGHAT; CDR2 reads FQNNGV. CDR3 sequence: CASSLNNQETQYF. In DNA, the CDR3 is TGTGCCAGCAGCTTAAACAACCAAGAGACCCAGTACTTC.

The genes are TRBV14 and TRBJ2-7, with D perhaps assigned TRBD1 or TRBD2 (5 bases each). The CDR3 has 15 residues. V was shortened by 1 base and J by 5 bases, with 15 bases between the two germline ends. CDR1 and CDR2 (germline): SGHDN, FVKESK. The CDR3 loop reads CASSQVGFWGNEQYF. The CDR3 region has the DNA TGTGCCAGCAGCCAAGTTGGGTTCTGGGGGAACGAGCAGTACTTC.

The chain recombines TRBV5-1 with TRBJ2-2; D is unresolved. This CDR3 has 15 residues. V lost 3 bases and J 5 bases, leaving 14 bases between the germline ends. Germline V lookup: CDR1 SGHRS, CDR2 YFSETQ. The CDR3: CASSSRGPGTGELFF. The CDR3 DNA reads as TGCGCCAGCAGCTCGCGAGGTCCTGGAACCGGGGAGCTGTTTTTT.